A selection of T cell receptor beta chains follows, all from one sample in a study of regulatory T cells in long-lasting Graves disease. MiXCR, applied by TCRdb to the multiplex PCR reads, yields one record per CDR3 protein. The data show some 370,000 distinct CDR3 sequences, approximately 12% seen once. These sequences were also reported in another study, on T cells in Graves' hyperthyroidism and ophthalmopathy.

Source: peripheral blood mononuclear cells (PBMCs), taken at new diagnosis, from a patient treated with antithyroid drugs. These receptors originate from a young woman with Graves disease. CDR3s include the opening cysteine and the closing phenylalanine or tryptophan. A D gene is named only where the DNA matches it firmly. Rows give clone size only sometimes, using once, few, many, or a class for an expanded clone.

V	size	D	J	CDR3	DNA
TRBV5-8	many	-	TRBJ1-2	CASSPEENSSYGYTF	TGTGCCAGCAGCCCTGAGGAGAACAGCTCCTATGGCTACACCTTC
TRBV10-3	many	TRBD2	TRBJ2-1	CAIRLAGQYNEQFF	TGTGCCATCAGGCTAGCGGGGCAGTACAATGAGCAGTTCTTC
TRBV6-5	few	TRBD2	TRBJ2-7	CASSYSLAGEGYEQYF	TGTGCCAGCAGTTACTCGCTCGCGGGAGAAGGCTACGAGCAGTACTTC
TRBV18	many	-	TRBJ2-2	CASSPPRGGDTGELFF	TGTGCCAGCTCACCGCCGAGAGGAGGGGACACCGGGGAGCTGTTTTTT
TRBV9	many	-	TRBJ2-1	CASHVRHEQFF	TGTGCCAGCCACGTCAGGCATGAGCAGTTCTTC
TRBV14	-	-	TRBJ2-5	CASSQDLEHETQYF	TGTGCCAGCAGCCAAGATTTGGAGCATGAGACCCAGTACTTC
TRBV2	many	-	TRBJ1-2	CASSLLPLGPVGYTF	TGTGCCAGCAGCCTCCTTCCTCTCGGACCGGTTGGCTACACCTTC
TRBV6-1	many	TRBD1	TRBJ1-2	CASRSLGQNYGYTF	TGTGCCAGCAGATCCTTGGGACAGAACTATGGCTACACCTTC
TRBV24-1	-	-	TRBJ2-3	CATSDRQGLGTDTQYF	TGTGCCACCAGTGACCGGCAGGGGCTCGGTACAGATACGCAGTATTTT
TRBV7-8	many	TRBD2	TRBJ2-7	CASSFGLAGGRSYEQYF	TGTGCCAGCAGCTTTGGACTAGCGGGAGGTCGCTCCTACGAGCAGTACTTC
TRBV2	many	-	TRBJ1-1	CASSPLMENTEAFF	TGTGCCAGCAGTCCTTTGATGGAGAACACTGAAGCTTTCTTT
TRBV7-9	many	-	TRBJ1-1	CASSLSRPF	TGTGCCAGCAGCTTATCCCGACCCTTT
TRBV12-3/TRBV12-4	few	-	TRBJ2-2	CALKGRDTGELFF	TGTGCCCTTAAAGGGAGAGACACCGGGGAGCTGTTTTTT
TRBV7-6	few	TRBD1	TRBJ2-3	CASSRGQPSTDTQYF	TGTGCCAGCAGCCGGGGACAGCCTAGCACAGATACGCAGTATTTT
TRBV6-2/TRBV6-3	many	-	TRBJ1-5	CASSYSRTASSNQPQHF	TGTGCCAGCAGTTACTCAAGGACAGCAAGTAGCAATCAGCCCCAGCATTTT
TRBV15	-	-	TRBJ1-1	CATSRDQGPSEAFF	TGTGCCACCAGCAGAGACCAGGGCCCCAGTGAAGCTTTCTTT
TRBV6-5	many	-	TRBJ1-5	CASSFRSGTNQPQHF	TGTGCCAGCAGTTTCCGATCAGGGACCAATCAGCCCCAGCATTTT
TRBV10-3	many	TRBD1	TRBJ1-5	CAISESKGTDYSNQPQHF	TGTGCCATCAGTGAGTCGAAAGGGACAGATTATAGCAATCAGCCCCAGCATTTT
TRBV2	many	-	TRBJ1-4	CASKGGTNEKLFF	TGTGCCAGCAAGGGGGGAACTAATGAAAAACTGTTTTTT
TRBV6-1	few	-	TRBJ2-3	CASSIITTDTQYF	TGTGCCAGCAGCATCATTACTACAGATACGCAGTATTTT
TRBV7-9	many	TRBD2	TRBJ2-3	CASSLAAGVNTDTQYF	TGTGCCAGCAGCTTAGCAGCGGGAGTAAACACAGATACGCAGTATTTT
TRBV5-1	many	-	TRBJ1-2	CASSLAPRGSYGYTF	TGCGCCAGCAGCTTGGCCCCCAGGGGAAGCTATGGCTACACCTTC
TRBV28	many	TRBD1	TRBJ2-7	CASSYPPGQGAGEQYF	TGTGCCAGCAGCTACCCCCCGGGACAGGGGGCAGGAGAGCAGTACTTC
TRBV5-5	many	-	TRBJ1-1	CASSSYDSLNTEAFF	TGTGCCAGCAGCTCCTACGACTCACTGAACACTGAAGCTTTCTTT
TRBV5-1	many	-	TRBJ2-7	CASSSRRAGRTYEQYF	TGCGCCAGCAGCTCGCGTAGGGCAGGCCGGACCTACGAGCAGTACTTC
TRBV5-4	many	TRBD1	TRBJ1-1	CASSGKQGVNTEAFF	TGTGCCAGCAGCGGAAAACAGGGGGTGAACACTGAAGCTTTCTTT
TRBV29-1	few	-	TRBJ2-1	CSVRNGGGYNEQFF	TGCAGCGTTCGGAATGGAGGGGGTTACAATGAGCAGTTCTTC
TRBV7-7	many	TRBD2	TRBJ2-3	CASSLGTIPTDTQYF	TGTGCTAGCAGCCTAGGGACTATACCCACAGATACGCAGTATTTT
TRBV12-3/TRBV12-4	many	TRBD2	TRBJ2-1	CASTTSVGLGNEQFF	TGTGCCAGCACGACTAGCGTGGGATTAGGCAATGAGCAGTTCTTC
TRBV7-2	-	TRBD2	TRBJ2-1	CASGGLAIHEQFF	TGTGCCAGCGGGGGACTAGCCATTCATGAGCAGTTCTTC
TRBV7-2	many	-	TRBJ2-1	CASSLTRDRDNEQFF	TGTGCCAGCAGCTTAACCCGGGACCGGGACAATGAGCAGTTCTTC
TRBV12-3/TRBV12-4	many	-	TRBJ1-2	CASRREYYGYTF	TGTGCCAGCAGGAGGGAATACTATGGCTACACCTTC
TRBV4-3	few	TRBD1	TRBJ2-3	CASSPQTGAGTDTQYF	TGCGCCAGCAGCCCGCAAACAGGGGCGGGCACAGATACGCAGTATTTT
TRBV5-8	many	-	TRBJ2-1	CASSLLYAGSSYNEQFF	TGTGCCAGCAGCTTACTCTATGCGGGGAGCTCCTACAATGAGCAGTTCTTC
TRBV25-1	many	TRBD1	TRBJ2-4	CASSETTGGADIQYF	TGTGCCAGCAGTGAGACGACAGGGGGGGCGGACATTCAGTACTTC
TRBV27	many	-	TRBJ2-7	CASALLQGYEQYF	TGTGCCAGCGCGCTACTCCAGGGTTACGAGCAGTACTTC
TRBV20-1	many	TRBD2	TRBJ2-3	CSPRTSGNYTQYF	TGCAGTCCCAGGACTAGCGGAAACTATACGCAGTATTTT
TRBV19	-	TRBD2	TRBJ2-2	CASSRLAGTGELFF	TGTGCCAGTAGTCGGCTAGCGGGAACCGGGGAGCTGTTTTTT
TRBV7-9	many	-	TRBJ1-1	CASSPVGEEGAFF	TGTGCCAGCAGCCCCGTGGGTGAGGAGGGTGCTTTCTTT
TRBV12-3/TRBV12-4	few	TRBD1	TRBJ1-6	CASSFGDSWSNSPLHF	TGTGCCAGCAGTTTTGGGGACAGTTGGTCTAATTCACCCCTCCACTTT
TRBV25-1	-	-	TRBJ2-5	CASSGRPGQETQYF	TGTGCCAGCAGTGGGCGGCCAGGACAAGAGACCCAGTACTTC
TRBV6-1	many	-	TRBJ2-1	CASSEHLGYNEQFF	TGTGCCAGCAGTGAACACCTCGGTTACAATGAGCAGTTCTTC
TRBV19	few	-	TRBJ1-1	CASDKGQKNTEAFF	TGTGCCAGTGACAAAGGACAGAAGAACACTGAAGCTTTCTTT
TRBV4-3	many	TRBD1	TRBJ2-2	CASTPSRGQENTGELFF	TGCGCCAGCACCCCCTCCCGGGGACAGGAGAACACCGGGGAGCTGTTTTTT
TRBV29-1	few	-	TRBJ2-7	CSAKGGRPQQYF	TGCAGCGCCAAGGGGGGCCGCCCCCAGCAGTACTTC
TRBV28	-	-	TRBJ2-1	CASAYGASYNEQFF	TGTGCCAGCGCTTATGGGGCATCCTACAATGAGCAGTTCTTC